The 5 T cell receptor beta chains in this list originate from one sample, sequenced in a study of shared clonotypes between healthy human individuals. The method was immunoSEQ multiplex PCR; TCRdb's version includes in-frame clones alone and lacks a portion of them. The sample records 2 million to 2.5 million clones, roughly 95% being singletons. Specimen: naive CD4+ T cells sorted from blood. The subset: CD45RA+ positively selected. The receptors here all came from a man between 18 and 29 years old in good health.

The chain joins TRBV5-5 to TRBJ1-2; D gene uncertain. Germline lookup yields CDR1 SGHKS and CDR2 YYEKEE (reference sequence). Trimming pared 9 bases from V and 2 bases from J, leaving 17 bases between. This CDR3 region has 14 residues. CDR3 bases: TGTGCCACCAATAGTCTCCTGAGAAACTATGGCTACACCTTC. Protein sequence: CATNSLLRNYGYTF.

The CDR3 coding sequence is TGTGCCAGCTCACCAAAGAGCGGCCAAGAGACCCAGTACTTC. As protein: CASSPKSGQETQYF. The J gene is TRBJ2-5, the V gene TRBV18, with a tentative D call TRBD2 (5 bases). The CDR3 totals 14 residues. V was clipped by 2 bases and J by 1 base, with 8 bases between them. Germline lookup yields CDR1 KGHSH and CDR2 LQKENI.

The J gene is TRBJ2-7, the V gene TRBV28; 12 nucleotides agree with TRBD2. Germline assignment: CDR1 MDHEN and CDR2 SYDVKM. This CDR3 is built from 16 residues. V gave up 7 bases and J gave up 3 bases; unmatched junction bases: 10. The CDR3 nucleotides are TGTGCCAGCAACGGACTAGCGGGAAGTTCTGTCTACGAGCAGTACTTC. It codes for CASNGLAGSSVYEQYF.

The chain couples TRBV28 to TRBJ2-7, with 8 positions matching TRBD2. The CDR3 is made up of 15 amino acids. V was clipped by 4 bases and J by 4 bases; unmatched bases: 9. CDR1 and CDR2 from the germline V gene are MDHEN and SYDVKM. CDR3 DNA: TGTGCCAGCAGTTCCCACGGGGGGGCCCGTTACGAGCAGTACTTC. Amino acids: CASSSHGGARYEQYF.

The chain joins TRBV6-1 to TRBJ2-7, with D uncertain. V lost 4 bases and J 3 bases, leaving 13 bases between the germline ends. This CDR3 spans 14 amino acids. Germline V gives CDR1 MNHNS, CDR2 SASEGT. In DNA, the CDR3 is TGTGCCAGCAGTGTCGACGCGGCATACTACGAGCAGTACTTC. It specifies CASSVDAAYYEQYF.